This T cell receptor beta chain originates from a study of Ad26.COV2.S vaccination and SARS-CoV-2 variants. This CDR3 is built from 15 residues. Germline V CDR1 and CDR2: MDHEN, SYDVKM. Trimming took off 5 bases at V and 7 bases at J, with 18 bases between the two ends. Specified treatment: some 20 received Ad26.COV2.S at low or high dose, single or two shots; roughly 5 received placebo; per-sample allocation not given. Sampling was performed 63 days after the first vaccine or placebo injection. This clone appeared a few times. Libraries were prepared by immunoSEQ multiplex PCR; TCRdb keeps only in-frame clonotypes and omits some of them. The table records roughly 400,000 clones, 75% to 90% of them present only once.

The chain couples TRBV28 to TRBJ1-5; no definite D call. This receptor was identified in a person aged 18 to 65 who received the Ad26.COV2.S COVID-19 vaccine or a placebo. The sample consisted of peripheral blood, taken in a trial of Ad26.COV2.S vaccine versus placebo. The CDR3 loop is CASSPRGGVTQPQHF. The CDR3 DNA follows: TGTGCCAGCAGTCCCCGGGGAGGTGTCACGCAGCCCCAGCATTTT.